There are many counts of the clone carrying this T cell receptor beta chain. The antigen remains unidentified. The V end was cut by 7 bases, the J end by 4 bases, with 7 bases between. The germline CDR1 and CDR2 sequences are SNHLY and FYNNEI. This CDR3 has 11 amino acids. The entry originates in a study of T-cell reconstitution after alpha-beta-depleted transplantation in children. Whole-study results and caveats: One year post-transplant, T-cell counts and diversity were largely derived from T cells produced anew.

Unique molecular identifiers were incorporated during preparation of the TCRbeta library. TCRdb reprocessed the PCR reads via MiXCR and lists one record per CDR3 protein. This table holds around 270,000 distinct CDR3 sequences, roughly 7.8% found once. V is TRBV2 and J is TRBJ2-5; D not certain. The specimen was peripheral blood, collected 360 days after TCRalphabeta/CD19-depleted stem cell transplant. The clonotype originates from a female patient between 2 and 15 years old who had a stem cell transplant for Fanconi anemia, so the T cells may come from the graft donor. CDR3 sequence (DNA): TGTGCCAGCACTTTGAGAGAGACCCAGTACTTC. It yields the protein CASTLRETQYF.